This T cell receptor (beta chain) was profiled in a study of cytomegalovirus exposure and HLA in healthy donors. Study observations and caveats: Roughly uniform sequencing depth across donors was assumed, possibly incorrectly. Most TCRs appeared rarely, but some public TCRs recurred in many donors. It emerged from a later analysis that several of the most significant clusters appeared to be linked to common viral pathogens.

The CDR3 extends over 16 amino acids. Germline CDR1 and CDR2: KGHSH and LQKENI. The V end lost 0 bases, the J end lost 1 base, and 12 bases lay between the germline ends. At the time of sampling, donors were nominally healthy, though unrecorded immune exposures were likely. This clone has a handful of counts. Its specificity is unknown. PCR used 60 Vbeta primers and 13 Jbeta primers. TCRdb's table, derived via immunoSEQ multiplex PCR, lists solely in-frame clones and lacks some. The sample holds about 160,000 clones, around 75% seen once. Sample: PBMCs. The source of this sequence is a male donor in good health and CMV-seronegative. The V and J genes are TRBV18 and TRBJ1-2, with D unclear. CDR3 sequence: CASSPPASDDNYGYTF. In DNA form, the CDR3 reads TGTGCCAGCTCACCACCGGCCAGCGACGATAACTATGGCTACACCTTC.